Following are 18 T cell receptor beta chains from one sample sequenced in a study of T cell responses to AZD1222 COVID-19 vaccine. Profiling relied on immunoSEQ multiplex PCR, and the TCRdb table lists in-frame clones only, not all of them. Of 140,000 to 150,000 clones listed, 70% to 90% are singletons. The source material was peripheral blood, sampled on day 0 of AZD1222 vaccination. The receptor source for this set is an adult in good health.

This chain connects TRBV1 to TRBJ2-7; the DNA was not compared with TRBD2, the D call given in the table. TRBV1 is a pseudogene. The CDR3 length is 16 residues. CDR3 coding DNA: TGCACCAGCAGCCCCCGGGGTAGCGGGAGGTCCTACGAGCAGTACTTC. Translated, it gives CTSSPRGSGRSYEQYF.

V usage is TRBV18 and J usage is TRBJ1-4; D is perhaps TRBD1 (6 bases). Germline values: CDR1 KGHSH, CDR2 LQKENI. This CDR3 comprises 15 residues. The V gene lost 0 bases and the J gene lost 8 bases, with 13 bases spanning the gap. The CDR3 spells CASSPPGQGKEKLFF. The CDR3 bases are TGTGCCAGCTCACCACCGGGCCAGGGGAAAGAAAAACTGTTTTTT.

The rearrangement links TRBV7-8 to TRBJ1-1; D might be TRBD1 (5 bases). V was pared by 4 bases and J by 7 bases, with 13 bases between. Germline V gene data show CDR1 as SGHVS and CDR2 as FQNEAQ. This CDR3 region has 13 residues. The CDR3 protein is CASSSLAGGEAFF. Here the CDR3 DNA reads TGTGCCAGCAGCTCTTTAGCTGGGGGTGAAGCTTTCTTT.

The chain recombines TRBV2 with TRBJ1-2, with a weak D call TRBD1 (5 bases). CDR3 length: 12 amino acids. The V gene's germline CDR1 is SNHLY and CDR2 FYNNEI. The CDR3 loop reads CATRFGGYGYTF. DNA of the CDR3: TGTGCAACAAGATTCGGGGGCTATGGCTACACCTTC.

The chain is built from TRBV12-5 and TRBJ2-5; 9 positions agree with TRBD1. V gave up 7 bases and J gave up 1 base; unmatched junction bases: 13. This CDR3 region has 17 residues. Germline assignment: CDR1 LGHNT and CDR2 FRNRAP. CDR3 DNA sequence: TGTGCTAGTGCCCTCAATCCGAGGACAGGGGTCCAAGAGACCCAGTACTTC. It specifies CASALNPRTGVQETQYF.

On this clone: A read error is likely here: a far larger clone is one base away. The chain has TRBV10-1 and TRBJ2-7; 7 nucleotides align to TRBD1. The CDR3 spans 12 residues. Looked up from germline, CDR1 is WNHNN and CDR2 is SYGVQD (reference sequence). With 11 bases clipped from V and 5 bases from J, the junction kept 9 bases outside the gene matches. CDR3: CACSPQGNEQYF. The CDR3 DNA reads as TGCGCCTGCTCGCCACAGGGGAACGAGCAGTACTTC.

The J gene is TRBJ1-6, the V gene TRBV5-6; D remains unclear. Germline V gene sequence: CDR1 SGHDT, CDR2 YYEEEE. CDR3 length: 14 residues. Trimming cost V 4 bases and J 7 bases, with 12 bases left between them. In DNA form, the CDR3 reads TGTGCCAGCAGCCTGACGGAAGGGAATTCACCCCTCCACTTT. Encoded protein: CASSLTEGNSPLHF.

The rearrangement joins TRBV10-3 to TRBJ1-1, with D hard to call. Germline V gives CDR1 ENHRY, CDR2 SYGVKD. The V gene lost 6 bases and the J gene lost 1 base, with 9 bases spanning the gap. The CDR3 has 13 amino acids. CDR3 sequence reads: CAISLVENTEAFF. The CDR3 nucleotides are TGTGCCATCAGCCTCGTCGAGAACACTGAAGCTTTCTTT.

The CDR3 loop reads CASSLKGQGKQYF. CDR3 coding DNA: TGTGCCAGCAGCTTAAAGGGACAGGGGAAGCAGTACTTC. The chain has TRBV11-3 and TRBJ2-7, with TRBD1 identical over 10 bases. Losses at the gene ends were 2 bases for V and 8 bases for J; bases not matched to a gene: 3. This CDR3 comprises 13 residues. Germline CDR1 reads SGHNT; CDR2 reads YENEEA.

The V call is TRBV6-5, the J call TRBJ2-2; possible D gene TRBD1, 7 bases. The CDR3 covers 13 residues. Looked up from germline, CDR1 is MNHEY and CDR2 is SVGAGI. Trimming shortened V by 2 bases and J by 7 bases, and 8 bases separated the two germline ends. CDR3 sequence (DNA): TGTGCCAGCAGTTACCAGGGGGGCGGGGAGCTGTTTTTT. Translated, it gives CASSYQGGGELFF.

The chain couples TRBV28 to TRBJ1-1; D remains unclear. Germline V gene lookup returns CDR1 MDHEN and CDR2 SYDVKM. This CDR3 comprises 16 residues. Trimming pared 4 bases from V and 11 bases from J, leaving 26 bases between. The CDR3 DNA reads as TGTGCCAGCAGTTCCCCTAGGTTACCTTCTGGCCCGGGGGCTTTCTTT. Protein: CASSSPRLPSGPGAFF.

The CDR3 protein is CASSVGGADTQYF. The CDR3 DNA reads TGTGCCAGCAGCGTAGGGGGGGCAGATACGCAGTATTTT. This chain joins TRBV9 and TRBJ2-3; D might be TRBD2 (6 bases). There are 13 residues in the CDR3. Germline V gene sequence: CDR1 SGDLS, CDR2 YYNGEE. Trimming took off 0 bases at V and 4 bases at J, with 6 bases between the two ends. The full variable domain, in which reference TRBV9 and TRBJ2-3 provide the parts outside the CDR3, is DSGVTQTPKHLITATGQRVTLRCSPRSGDLSVYWYQQSLDQGLQFLIQYYNGEERAKGNILERFSAQQFPDLHSELNLSSLELGDSALYFCASSVGGADTQYFGPGTRLTVL.

V usage is TRBV11-3 and J usage is TRBJ2-1, with TRBD1 matching 7 bases. The CDR3 runs to 14 residues. Trimming at V came to 5 bases and at J to 4 bases, leaving 5 bases not matched to a gene. Germline loops: CDR1 SGHNT, CDR2 YENEEA. CDR3 coding DNA: TGTGCCAGCAGCAAGGGGACAGATTACAATGAGCAGTTCTTC. Translated, it gives CASSKGTDYNEQFF.

The rearrangement joins TRBV5-4 to TRBJ2-7; D is undetermined. The CDR3 length is 11 residues. Trimming stripped 2 bases from V and 11 bases from J, with 11 bases between. CDR1 SGHNT and CDR2 YYREEE come from the germline V gene (reference sequence). The CDR3 spells CASSLGTEEYF. As DNA, the CDR3 is TGTGCCAGCAGCTTAGGTACAGAGGAGTACTTC.

The gene calls are TRBV7-2 and TRBJ2-7, with D possibly matching TRBD1 (6 bases). V was cut by 2 bases and J by 7 bases, with 6 bases left in between. CDR3 length: 11 residues. Looked up from germline, CDR1 is SGHTA and CDR2 is FQGNSA. CDR3 sequence reads: CASSLRGEQYF. The CDR3 DNA follows: TGTGCCAGCAGCTTAAGGGGGGAGCAGTACTTC.

The chain links TRBV5-4 to TRBJ2-1; TRBD2 matches 9 bases. V dropped 5 bases and J dropped 0; count of bases not matched to a gene: 6. Looked up from germline, CDR1 is SGHNT and CDR2 is YYREEE (reference sequence). This CDR3 is built from 16 residues. The CDR3 bases are TGTGCCAGCAGTCCAAATAGCGGGAGCTCCTACAATGAGCAGTTCTTC. It translates to CASSPNSGSSYNEQFF.

The chain is built from TRBV6-6 and TRBJ1-2; maybe TRBD1 (6 bases). In germline, CDR1 is MNHNY, CDR2 SVGAGI (reference sequence). CDR3 length: 13 residues. With 0 bases removed from V and 8 bases from J, the gap between germline ends came to 10 bases. In DNA, the CDR3 is TGTGCCAGCAGTTACTCGGGGGCGTCCGGCTACACCTTC. As protein: CASSYSGASGYTF.

This clone appeared once. CDR3 bases: TGTGCCAGCAGTGAAATCACCAGTGACAATCAGCCCCAGCATTTT. This translates into CASSEITSDNQPQHF. This chain connects TRBV2 to TRBJ1-5; D not resolved. The germline gives CDR1 SNHLY, CDR2 FYNNEI. Between the trimmed V and J ends, which lost 2 bases and 3 bases, there was a span of 11 bases. This CDR3 is 15 amino acids long.